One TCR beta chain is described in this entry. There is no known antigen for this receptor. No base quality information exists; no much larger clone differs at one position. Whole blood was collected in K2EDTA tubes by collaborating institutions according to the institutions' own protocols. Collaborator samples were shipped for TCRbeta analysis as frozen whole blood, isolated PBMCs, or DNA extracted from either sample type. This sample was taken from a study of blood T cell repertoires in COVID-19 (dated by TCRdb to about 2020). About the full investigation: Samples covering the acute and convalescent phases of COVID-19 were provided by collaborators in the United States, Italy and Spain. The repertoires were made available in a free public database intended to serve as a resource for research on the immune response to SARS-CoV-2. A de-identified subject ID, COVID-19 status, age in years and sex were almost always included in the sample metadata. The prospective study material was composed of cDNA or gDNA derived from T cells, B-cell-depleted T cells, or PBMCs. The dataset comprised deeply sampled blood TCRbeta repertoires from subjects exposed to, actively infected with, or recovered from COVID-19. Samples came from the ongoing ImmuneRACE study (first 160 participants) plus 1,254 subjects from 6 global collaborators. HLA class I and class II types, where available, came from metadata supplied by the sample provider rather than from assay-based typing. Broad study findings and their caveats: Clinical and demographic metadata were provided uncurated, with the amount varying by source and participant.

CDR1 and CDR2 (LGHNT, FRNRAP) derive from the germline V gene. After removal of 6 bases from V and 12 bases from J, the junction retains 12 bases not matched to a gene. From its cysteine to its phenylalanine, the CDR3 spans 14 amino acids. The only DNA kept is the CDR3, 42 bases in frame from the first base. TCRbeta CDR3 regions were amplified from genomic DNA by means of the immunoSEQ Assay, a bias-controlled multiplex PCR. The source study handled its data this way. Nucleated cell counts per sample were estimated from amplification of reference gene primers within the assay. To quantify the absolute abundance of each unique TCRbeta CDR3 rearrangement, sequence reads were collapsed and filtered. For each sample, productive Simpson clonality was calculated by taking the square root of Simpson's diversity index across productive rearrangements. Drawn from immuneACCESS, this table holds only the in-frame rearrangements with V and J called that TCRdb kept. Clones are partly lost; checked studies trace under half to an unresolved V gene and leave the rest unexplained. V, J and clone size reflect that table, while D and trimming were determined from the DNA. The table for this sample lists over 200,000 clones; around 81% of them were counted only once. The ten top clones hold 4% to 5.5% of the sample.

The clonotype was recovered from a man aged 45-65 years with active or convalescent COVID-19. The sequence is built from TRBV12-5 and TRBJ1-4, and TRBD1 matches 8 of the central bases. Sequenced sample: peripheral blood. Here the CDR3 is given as CASGSGTGGSELFF. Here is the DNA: TGTGCTAGTGGCTCCGGGACAGGAGGTTCCGAACTGTTTTTT.